These 23 T cell receptor beta chains originate from one sample sequenced in a study of cytomegalovirus exposure and HLA in healthy donors. In the PCR, 60 Vbeta and 13 Jbeta primers were used. Sequencing used immunoSEQ multiplex PCR; TCRdb keeps in-frame clones, though not all of them. The profile shows about 110,000 clones, around 67% of them singletons. Sequenced sample: PBMCs. The source of these receptors is a woman in her thirties or forties in good health and CMV-seropositive.

V and J are TRBV7-8 and TRBJ1-6; 7 bases align to TRBD1. This CDR3 is 15 amino acids long. Germline loops: CDR1 SGHVS, CDR2 FQNEAQ. V was pared by 1 base and J by 9 bases, with 6 bases of the junction left unmatched. The CDR3 nucleotides read TGTGCCAGCAGCTTAGGCAGGAACAGGGGTTCACCCCTCCACTTT. This translates into CASSLGRNRGSPLHF. Supplemented by reference TRBV7-8 and TRBJ1-6, the full variable domain reads GAGVSQSPRYKVAKRGQDVALRCDPISGHVSLFWYQQALGQGPEFLTYFQNEAQLDKSGLPSDRFFAERPEGSVSTLKIQRTQQEDSAVYLCASSLGRNRGSPLHFGNGTRLTVT.

The chain combines TRBV7-9 with TRBJ1-5; 10 nucleotides align to TRBD1. V lost 3 bases and J lost 5; bases outside the gene matches: 7. Germline lookup yields CDR1 SEHNR and CDR2 FQNEAQ (reference sequence). The CDR3 runs to 16 residues. For the CDR3, the DNA is TGTGCCAGCAGCTTGGAGGGACAGGGGAAGGATCAGCCCCAGCATTTT. Translated, it gives CASSLEGQGKDQPQHF.

This chain joins TRBV12-1 and TRBJ2-5; TRBD1 was called by the table and not checked on the DNA. TRBV12-1 is given as a pseudogene. This CDR3 is built from 17 residues. CDR3 loop: CASSFSRSEGTGETQYF. The CDR3 DNA reads TGTGCCAGCAGCTTTTCACGTTCGGAGGGGACAGGGGAGACCCAGTACTTC.

This chain links TRBV13 with TRBJ1-1, with D possibly matching TRBD1 (5 bases). The V end lost 4 bases, the J end lost 1 base, and 7 bases lay between the germline ends. The CDR3 spans 13 residues. Germline values: CDR1 PRHDT, CDR2 FYEKMQ (reference sequence). The CDR3 DNA reads TGTGCCAGCAGCTGGACACGGAACACTGAAGCTTTCTTT. Its translation is CASSWTRNTEAFF.

This chain joins TRBV5-1 and TRBJ1-2, with 7 positions matching TRBD1. Germline assignment: CDR1 SGHRS and CDR2 YFSETQ. CDR3 length: 14 residues. Losses at the gene ends were 3 bases for V and 8 bases for J; bases not matched to a gene: 10. The CDR3 coding sequence is TGCGCCAGCAGCTGGGGCAACAGGGGCGGCGGCTACACCTTC. Amino acids: CASSWGNRGGGYTF.

This chain joins TRBV30 and TRBJ2-4; 9 nucleotides align to TRBD2. Germline V gene data show CDR1 as GTSNPN and CDR2 as SVGIG (reference sequence). V trimming: 1 base; J trimming: 3 bases; junction bases outside the gene matches: 10. The CDR3 totals 17 residues. The CDR3 here is CAWSGGGAWGGKNIQYF. The CDR3 bases are TGTGCCTGGAGTGGCGGGGGGGCCTGGGGAGGCAAAAACATTCAGTACTTC.

This clone was seen once. This chain links TRBV5-1 with TRBJ2-3, with D hard to call. Trimming removed 4 bases from V and 3 bases from J, with 12 bases in between. This CDR3 has 14 amino acids. CDR1 SGHRS and CDR2 YFSETQ come from the germline V gene. The CDR3 DNA reads TGCGCCAGCAGCCCCGGTTTGGAGACAGATACGCAGTATTTT. Translated: CASSPGLETDTQYF.

The CDR3 bases are TGCAGCGTTGACGGGCTAGCGGGGGGGTGGGATGAGCAGTTCTTC. Protein sequence: CSVDGLAGGWDEQFF. This chain uses TRBV29-1 with TRBJ2-1; 12 nucleotides align to TRBD2. The CDR3 runs 15 residues. J lost 8 bases, V lost 3 bases, and 8 bases had no gene match. CDR1 is SQVTM and CDR2 is ANQGSEA in the germline V gene.

V is TRBV4-1 and J is TRBJ2-1; 7 bases are a match to TRBD2. The CDR3 runs to 13 residues. Germline V gene lookup returns CDR1 MGHRA and CDR2 YSYEKL. The CDR3 nucleotides read TGCGCTGTCGGCCAGCCGGGGGGCAATGAGCAGTTCTTC. It is translated as CAVGQPGGNEQFF.

The J gene is TRBJ2-7, the V gene TRBV5-1, with D unclear. This CDR3 spans 13 amino acids. Between the trimmed V and J ends, which lost 4 bases and 3 bases, there was a span of 11 bases. Germline CDR1 reads SGHRS; CDR2 reads YFSETQ. The CDR3 DNA reads TGCGCCAGCAGCGTCAGTACACACTACGAGCAGTACTTC. It specifies CASSVSTHYEQYF. The variable domain in full, with the rest retrieved from reference TRBV5-1 and TRBJ2-7, is KAGVTQTPRYLIKTRGQQVTLSCSPISGHRSVSWYQQTPGQGLQFLFEYFSETQRNKGNFPGRFSGRQFSNSRSEMNVSTLELGDSALYLCASSVSTHYEQYFGPGTRLTVT.

This clone came up a few times. This chain joins TRBV7-9 and TRBJ1-6; maybe TRBD1 (5 bases). Trimming removed 6 bases at V and 4 bases at J, with 13 bases between. The CDR3 contains 15 residues. Germline CDR1 is SEHNR and CDR2 is FQNEAQ (reference sequence). CDR3 residues: CASSDDSPYNSPLHF. CDR3 coding DNA: TGTGCCAGCAGTGATGACAGTCCGTATAATTCACCCCTCCACTTT.

V is TRBV6-6 and J is TRBJ1-5; 7 nucleotides match TRBD1. Germline CDR1 reads MNHNY; CDR2 reads SVGAGI (reference sequence). V shed 5 bases, J shed 4 bases, and the junction held 8 bases outside the gene matches. This CDR3 spans 15 amino acids. In nucleotides, the CDR3 is TGTGCCAGCAGTCCTGGACAGGTACTAAATCAGCCCCAGCATTTT. As protein: CASSPGQVLNQPQHF.

This clone has more than one count but fewer than ten. The rearrangement links TRBV11-2 to TRBJ2-7; tentatively, D is TRBD2 (5 bases). CDR3 size: 13 residues. Between the trimmed V and J ends, which lost 5 bases and 11 bases, there was a span of 19 bases. Germline loops: CDR1 SGHAT, CDR2 FQNNGV. The CDR3 sequence: CASSPSRQEVEYF. The CDR3 DNA sequence: TGTGCCAGCAGCCCTAGCCGGCAGGAGGTAGAGTACTTC.

The J gene is TRBJ1-1, the V gene TRBV7-9, with D possibly being TRBD1 (5 bases). The CDR3 has 12 residues. Germline values: CDR1 SEHNR, CDR2 FQNEAQ (reference sequence). Trimming removed 3 bases at V and 6 bases at J, with 8 bases between. The CDR3 is CASSFGGAEAFF. The CDR3 DNA follows: TGTGCCAGCAGCTTCGGGGGAGCTGAAGCTTTCTTT.

The rearrangement uses TRBV6-5 and TRBJ2-7, with TRBD1 matching 7 bases. CDR3 length equals 14 residues. J was trimmed by 1 base and V by 6 bases; bases with no gene match: 6. Germline lookup yields CDR1 MNHEY and CDR2 SVGAGI. CDR3 sequence (DNA): TGTGCCAGCAGGTATACAGGGGCTTCCTACGAGCAGTACTTC. Protein sequence: CASRYTGASYEQYF.

V usage is TRBV28 and J usage is TRBJ2-4; 12 bases line up with TRBD2. V was pared by 4 bases and J by 8 bases, with 6 bases of the junction left unmatched. Germline CDR1 MDHEN, CDR2 SYDVKM. The CDR3 is 15 amino acids. The CDR3, as DNA: TGTGCCAGCAGTTCAGCTAGCGGGGGGGCTGACATTCAGTACTTC. As protein: CASSSASGGADIQYF.

The rearrangement joins TRBV18 to TRBJ1-1; D is ambiguous. In germline, CDR1 is KGHSH, CDR2 LQKENI. The CDR3 sequence is 13 residues long. V was shortened by 6 bases and J by 1 base, with 9 bases between the two germline ends. CDR3 loop: CASSRGENTEAFF. CDR3 in DNA: TGTGCCAGCTCCCGTGGAGAGAACACTGAAGCTTTCTTT.

V gene TRBV2 combines with J gene TRBJ2-5; D may be TRBD2 (7 bases). The CDR3 is 15 amino acids. Germline V CDR1 and CDR2: SNHLY, FYNNEI. Trimming pared 6 bases from V and 5 bases from J, leaving 19 bases between. The CDR3 here is CASRSGGERMETQYF. CDR3 coding DNA: TGTGCCAGCAGATCGGGGGGCGAAAGGATGGAGACCCAGTACTTC.

The chain employs TRBV11-3 and TRBJ2-3, with 11 bases that match TRBD2. The CDR3 loop spans 16 amino acids. CDR1 SGHNT and CDR2 YENEEA come from the germline V gene. V trimming: 4 bases; J trimming: 0 bases; junction bases outside the gene matches: 3. The CDR3 nucleotides are TGTGCCAGCAGCTCCACTAGCGGGGGAAGCACAGATACGCAGTATTTT. This codes for CASSSTSGGSTDTQYF.

The chain is built from TRBV7-9 and TRBJ2-1; 10 bases fit TRBD1. The germline CDR1 and CDR2 sequences are SEHNR and FQNEAQ (reference sequence). The ends lost 5 bases at V and 9 bases at J; junction bases unmatched: 10. This CDR3 has 15 amino acids. CDR3 bases: TGTGCCAGCAGCACCCCCGGGACAGGGGTGTCTGAGCAGTTCTTC. Amino acids: CASSTPGTGVSEQFF.

CDR3 DNA: TGTGCCAGCAGCTTAGATCGGGGTAGTGCGCAGTATTTT. Encoded protein: CASSLDRGSAQYF. The rearrangement uses TRBV11-2 and TRBJ2-3; tentatively, D is TRBD2 (5 bases). The V gene's germline CDR1 is SGHAT and CDR2 FQNNGV. The CDR3 loop spans 13 amino acids. Trimming left V 0 bases short and J 10 bases short, with 11 bases between.

V is TRBV7-8 and J is TRBJ2-5, with 7 bases that match TRBD2. The length of the CDR3 is 14 residues. CDR1 and CDR2 (germline): SGHVS, FQNEAQ. The V segment lost 1 base and the J segment 5 bases; nucleotides outside the gene matches: 4. The CDR3 region is CASSLVTSYETQYF. In DNA form, the CDR3 reads TGTGCCAGCAGCTTAGTGACTAGCTATGAGACCCAGTACTTC. Supplemented by reference TRBV7-8 and TRBJ2-5, the full variable domain reads GAGVSQSPRYKVAKRGQDVALRCDPISGHVSLFWYQQALGQGPEFLTYFQNEAQLDKSGLPSDRFFAERPEGSVSTLKIQRTQQEDSAVYLCASSLVTSYETQYFGPGTRLLVL.

V is TRBV19 and J is TRBJ1-5, with D tentatively TRBD1 (6 bases). The CDR3 extends over 16 amino acids. V lost 6 bases to trimming and J lost 6 bases, with 21 bases between them. Germline V lookup: CDR1 LNHDA, CDR2 SQIVND (reference sequence). Written as DNA, the CDR3 is TGTGCCAGTAGCCTCCCTAAGGGGGGGTCACGTCAGCCCCAGCATTTT. This sequence encodes CASSLPKGGSRQPQHF.